There are a few counts of the clone carrying this T cell receptor beta chain. Per the original methods: Amplification of reference gene primers was used by the study to estimate nucleated cell counts. The repertoire was sequenced with immunoSEQ multiplex PCR; TCRdb's copy has only in-frame clones and lacks some. V and J calls and clone size come straight from that table; D and trimming were deduced from the DNA. The sample shows around 240,000 clones, approximately 82% of them seen only once. The data were taken from a study of blood T cell repertoires in COVID-19. CDR1 and CDR2 from the germline V gene are SGHNT and YYREEE (reference sequence). The length of the CDR3 is 13 residues. V was clipped by 3 bases and J by 0 bases, with 4 bases between them.

The receptor's source is a woman aged 40 to 49 who had recovered from COVID-19. The chain carries TRBV5-4 and TRBJ1-5, with D unresolved. Sequenced: peripheral blood. CDR3 in DNA: TGTGCCAGCAGCTCAGATAGCAATCAGCCCCAGCATTTT. Translated: CASSSDSNQPQHF.